The T cell receptor (beta chain) described here comes from a study of OX40 agonist ivuxolimab in advanced cancers. Method: immunoSEQ multiplex PCR; TCRdb's copy keeps in-frame clones and lacks some. The sample has some 74,000 clones; approximately 87% are singletons. This receptor was obtained from an adult with an advanced solid tumor such as melanoma, head and neck, liver or kidney cancer. The specimen comprised CD4+ or CD8+ T cells sorted from blood, sampled in a trial of the OX40 agonist ivuxolimab.

CDR3 nucleotide sequence: TGTGCCAGCAGCTTAATGCCAGGGGTTGGGACCGGGGAGCTGTTTTTT. Protein product: CASSLMPGVGTGELFF. V is TRBV7-3 and J is TRBJ2-2; D is possibly TRBD1 (6 bases). Germline lookup yields CDR1 SGHTA and CDR2 FQGTGA. The CDR3 spans 16 residues. The V gene lost 1 base and the J gene lost 5 bases, with 14 bases spanning the gap.